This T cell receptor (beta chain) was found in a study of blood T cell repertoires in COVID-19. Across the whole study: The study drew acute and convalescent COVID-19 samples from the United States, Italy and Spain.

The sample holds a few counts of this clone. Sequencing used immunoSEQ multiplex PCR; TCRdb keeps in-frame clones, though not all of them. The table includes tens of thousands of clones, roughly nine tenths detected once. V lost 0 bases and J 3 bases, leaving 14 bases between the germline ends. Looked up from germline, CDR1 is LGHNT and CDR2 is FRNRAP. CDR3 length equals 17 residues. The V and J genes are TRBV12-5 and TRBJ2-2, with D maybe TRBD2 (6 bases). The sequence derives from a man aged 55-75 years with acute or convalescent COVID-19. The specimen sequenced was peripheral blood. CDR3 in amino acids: CASGLVLAGRYTGELFF. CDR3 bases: TGTGCTAGTGGTTTGGTACTGGCGGGGAGGTACACCGGGGAGCTGTTTTTT.